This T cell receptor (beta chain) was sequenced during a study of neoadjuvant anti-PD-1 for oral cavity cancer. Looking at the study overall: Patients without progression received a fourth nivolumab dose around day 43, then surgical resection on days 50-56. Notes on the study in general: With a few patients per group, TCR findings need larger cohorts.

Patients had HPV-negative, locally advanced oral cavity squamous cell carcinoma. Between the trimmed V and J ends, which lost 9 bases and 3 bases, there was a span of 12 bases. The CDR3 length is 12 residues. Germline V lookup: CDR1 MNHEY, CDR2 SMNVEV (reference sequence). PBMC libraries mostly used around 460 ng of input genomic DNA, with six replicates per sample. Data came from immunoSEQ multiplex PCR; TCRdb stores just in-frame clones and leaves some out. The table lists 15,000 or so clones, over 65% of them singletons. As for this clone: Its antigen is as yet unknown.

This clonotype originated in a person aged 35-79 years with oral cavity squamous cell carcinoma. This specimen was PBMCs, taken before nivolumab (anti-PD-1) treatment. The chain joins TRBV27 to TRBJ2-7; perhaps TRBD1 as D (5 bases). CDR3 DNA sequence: TGTGCCAGTAAAGGGGCCAGCTACGAGCAGTACTTC. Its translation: CASKGASYEQYF.